A selection of T cell receptor beta chains follows, all from one sample in a study of T cell clones after liver transplantation. Profiled with immunoSEQ multiplex PCR; TCRdb holds only in-frame clones, not every one. The sample gives about 100,000 clones, about 81% of which show up once; approximately 0.93% is in the top ten. The sequencing used CD4+ T cells from blood, collected before liver transplant. The receptors were sampled from a human donor who received a liver transplant. Each CDR3 is given with its conserved first and last residue. D genes are given only for firm matches. For some rows the clone size is stated as once, few or many, or as a class when expanded; others skip it.

>TRBV5-1|.|TRBD1|TRBJ2-7
TGCGCCAGCTCAAGGACAGGGAGTAGAGAGCAGTACTTC
CASSRTGSREQYF
>TRBV28|.|TRBD2|TRBJ2-7
TGTGCCAGCAGTGCCCCCCGGGGCGGGAGAGGGTACGAGCAGTACTTC
CASSAPRGGRGYEQYF
>TRBV9|.|.|TRBJ1-1
TGTGCCAGCAGCGTAGTTCAGGGTTTGGGTGAAGCTTTCTTT
CASSVVQGLGEAFF
>TRBV9|.|TRBD2|TRBJ2-1
TGTGCCAGCAGCGGCGTGGGACTAGCTTTTGAGCAGTTCTTC
CASSGVGLAFEQFF
>TRBV11-2|.|.|TRBJ2-7
TGTGCCAGCGCTCGCAGTTACGAGCAGTACTTC
CASARSYEQYF
>TRBV29-1|.|.|TRBJ1-2
TGCAGCGCTCAACAGGGTAATGGCTACACCTTC
CSAQQGNGYTF
>TRBV27|few|.|TRBJ1-4
TGTGCCAGCAGAATAGGCTCGCCGGGTGAAAAACTGTTTTTT
CASRIGSPGEKLFF
>TRBV7-8|.|TRBD1|TRBJ2-2
TGTGCCAGCAGCTTAGTCCCAGGGGGCGCCCCCGGGGAGCTGTTTTTT
CASSLVPGGAPGELFF
>TRBV5-6|.|TRBD1|TRBJ2-1
TGTGCCAGCAGCTTGCAGCTCGAGGACAGGGCAGCCTACAATGAGCAGTTCTTC
CASSLQLEDRAAYNEQFF
>TRBV10-3|few|TRBD1|TRBJ1-1
TGTGCCATCAGCGGGACAGGGATCGAAGCTTTCTTT
CAISGTGIEAFF